A selection of T cell receptor beta chains follows, all from one sample in a study of beta chain features in type 1 diabetes. Profiled with immunoSEQ multiplex PCR; TCRdb holds only in-frame clones, not every one. This sample yields about 150,000 clones, of which 7% to 10% are seen a single time; over 2% belongs to the top ten. The sample was central memory CD4+ T cells from blood. These TCRs come from a woman aged 18-29 years in good health. CDR3s include the opening cysteine and the closing phenylalanine or tryptophan.

v_call cdr3_aa
TRBV18 CASSPSNRGTNEKLFF
TRBV30 CAWSRDTNQPQHF
TRBV7-3 CASSLLAGGPDTQYF
TRBV2 CASSRGQVETQYF
TRBV14 CASSRPGLRNTGELFF
TRBV5-1 CASSPDRGGGQPQHF
TRBV7-2 CASSPTSGGAAGELFF
TRBV7-2 CASSPNRVETQYF
TRBV18 CASSPGLSGNTIYF
TRBV6-1 CASSPGQGSGNEQFF